Sequencing of this T cell receptor (beta chain) was carried out in a study of blood T cell repertoires in COVID-19 (dated by TCRdb to about 2020). With respect to the entire study: Samples covering the acute and convalescent phases of COVID-19 were provided by collaborators in the United States, Italy and Spain. The prospective study material was composed of cDNA or gDNA derived from T cells, B-cell-depleted T cells, or PBMCs. Deeply sampled blood TCRbeta repertoires from subjects exposed to, actively infected with, or recovered from COVID-19 were included in the dataset. The repertoires were released in a freely available public database meant as a resource for research on the immune response to SARS-CoV-2. Samples were obtained from the ongoing ImmuneRACE study (first 160 participants) and from 950 to 1,500 subjects provided by 6 global collaborators. Nearly every sample came with metadata listing a de-identified subject ID, COVID-19 status, age in years and sex. Where available, HLA class I and class II types were taken from metadata supplied by the sample provider and were not determined by assay-based typing.

Notes on this clone: Its cognate antigen has yet to be identified. It has no much larger one-base neighbor in the sample; base qualities were not kept.

What the authors observed across the whole study: The quantity of clinical and demographic metadata differed by source and by participant and was supplied without curation.

TCRbeta CDR3 regions were amplified from genomic DNA by means of the immunoSEQ Assay, a bias-controlled multiplex PCR. Processing in the source paper ran as follows. The number of nucleated cells in each sample was estimated from the amplification of reference gene primers within the assay. To quantify the absolute abundance of each unique TCRbeta CDR3 rearrangement, sequence reads were collapsed and filtered. For each sample, productive Simpson clonality was calculated by taking the square root of Simpson's diversity index across productive rearrangements. Held by TCRdb, this immuneACCESS table contains in-frame sequences only and omits some clones. Under half of the omission traces to an unresolved V gene where checked; the cause of the rest is unknown. D and trimming come from the DNA, and the V and J calls and clone size come from that table. Here the sample has 55,000 to 80,000 clones; around 85% occur a single time. The ten largest clones add up to roughly 12% of the sample.

CDR1 and CDR2 are read off the germline V gene as SGHTA and FQGNSA. The CDR3 starts with the cysteine, ends with the phenylalanine, and has 16 residues. Of all the DNA, just the CDR3 is kept, 48 bases in frame from base 1. V loses 5 bases, J loses 6 bases, and the germline ends lie 19 bases apart. The collaborating institutions used their own protocols to collect whole blood in K2EDTA tubes. For TCRbeta analysis, collaborators shipped samples as frozen whole blood, isolated PBMCs, or DNA extracted from either of those sample types. The rearranged segments are TRBV7-2 and TRBJ2-2; TRBD2 is possibly the D segment (6 matching bases). The source is a human donor in a cohort sampled during active COVID-19. Specimen: peripheral blood. The CDR3 has the sequence CASSPRREASAGELFF. The nucleotide sequence reads as follows: TGTGCCAGCAGCCCACGGAGGGAAGCGTCAGCCGGGGAGCTGTTTTTT.